Listed here are 13 T cell receptor beta chains from one sample, sequenced in a study of shared clonotypes between healthy human individuals (dated by TCRdb to the early 2020s). Libraries were prepared through the immunoSEQ multiplex PCR assay. In its TCRdb copy, this immuneACCESS table keeps in-frame sequences only and misses some clones. Where compared with another copy, unresolved V genes explain less than half of these, and the others have no known cause. This sample is represented by 1.4 million or so clones; approximately 98.5% of them were singletons. The ten largest make up 0.36% of the sample. Input material: naive CD4+ T cells sorted from blood. Taken with the paper, the label for cell subset or site translates to: CD45RA+ positively selected. The receptors originated from a young man in good health.

The chain joins TRBV29-1 to TRBJ1-3; no definite D call. The V gene's germline CDR1 is SQVTM and CDR2 ANQGSEA. The CDR3 length is 13 residues. The V end lost 7 bases, the J end lost 2 bases, and 12 bases lay between the germline ends. This CDR3 is CSANRKPGNTIYF. In DNA, the CDR3 is TGCAGCGCAAACAGAAAACCTGGAAACACCATATATTTT.

The V call is TRBV5-1, the J call TRBJ1-1; tentatively, D is TRBD1 (5 bases). The CDR3 is 15 residues long. V was clipped by 1 base and J by 5 bases, with 15 bases between them. CDR1 and CDR2 from the germline V gene are SGHRS and YFSETQ. The CDR3 is CASSLFGRVETEAFF. The CDR3, as DNA: TGCGCCAGCAGCTTGTTCGGCAGGGTTGAGACTGAAGCTTTCTTT.

The chain recombines TRBV7-9 with TRBJ1-1, with D unclear. CDR1 and CDR2 (germline): SEHNR, FQNEAQ (reference sequence). V dropped 4 bases and J dropped 1 base, with 7 bases sitting between them. CDR3 length equals 13 residues. CDR3 region: CASSYEWNTEAFF. In DNA form, the CDR3 reads TGTGCCAGCAGCTACGAGTGGAACACTGAAGCTTTCTTT.

The table lists this clone with a count of one. Other DNA sequences in this sample translate to the same CDR3. The V call is TRBV5-6, the J call TRBJ2-1; a possible D gene is TRBD2 (5 bases). Germline V gene lookup returns CDR1 SGHDT and CDR2 YYEEEE. Trimming left V 1 base short and J 4 bases short, with 9 bases between. This CDR3 is 14 amino acids long. CDR3 coding DNA: TGTGCCAGCAGCTTGCCGCGGGTTTACAATGAGCAGTTCTTC. As protein: CASSLPRVYNEQFF.

The rearrangement links TRBV14 to TRBJ2-1; a possible D gene is TRBD2 (5 bases). V was clipped by 1 base and J by 2 bases, with 9 bases between them. The germline gives CDR1 SGHDN, CDR2 FVKESK. The CDR3 covers 15 residues. In DNA form, the CDR3 reads TGTGCCAGCAGCCAAGCCCGGACTCCCTACAATGAGCAGTTCTTC. It encodes CASSQARTPYNEQFF.

This chain links TRBV5-5 with TRBJ2-3; perhaps D is TRBD1 or TRBD2 (5 bases each). V dropped 7 bases and J dropped 4 bases, with 19 bases sitting between them. This CDR3 is 15 amino acids long. Looked up from germline, CDR1 is SGHKS and CDR2 is YYEKEE (reference sequence). This CDR3 is CASLPRALGADTQYF. As DNA, the CDR3 is TGTGCCAGCCTTCCACGCGCCTTGGGGGCAGATACGCAGTATTTT.

The chain couples TRBV15 to TRBJ2-1, with 12 bases lining up with TRBD2. The CDR3 sequence is 17 residues long. The junction had 9 bases not matched to a gene; V was cut back by 3 bases and J by 6 bases. Per the germline V gene, CDR1 is LNHNV and CDR2 is YYDKDF (reference sequence). CDR3 loop: CATSSRPLAGGVNEQFF. The CDR3 coding sequence is TGTGCCACCAGCAGCCGACCACTAGCGGGAGGTGTCAATGAGCAGTTCTTC.

Here the CDR3 reads CASSVLGQGFNQPQHF. The CDR3 region has the DNA TGTGCCAGCAGTGTGCTGGGACAGGGTTTTAATCAGCCCCAGCATTTT. This chain uses TRBV6-1 with TRBJ1-5; 9 bases agree with TRBD1. Trimming removed 4 bases from V and 4 bases from J; junction bases left unmatched: 8. The CDR3 has 16 residues. Germline V CDR1 and CDR2: MNHNS, SASEGT.

The CDR3 here is CASSYSIGTRRNEQFF. The CDR3 DNA reads as TGTGCCAGCAGTTACTCGATCGGGACTCGACGCAATGAGCAGTTCTTC. The rearrangement joins TRBV6-5 to TRBJ2-1, with D possibly being TRBD2 (6 bases). This CDR3 region has 16 residues. Trimming pared 0 bases from V and 6 bases from J, leaving 15 bases between. The germline CDR1 and CDR2 sequences are MNHEY and SVGAGI.

This clone has just one count. The chain combines TRBV5-1 with TRBJ2-7; TRBD2 agrees at 8 bases. Trimming took 9 bases from V and 0 from J; bases not matched to a gene: 8. The length of the CDR3 is 14 residues. Per the germline V gene, CDR1 is SGHRS and CDR2 is YFSETQ. The CDR3 is CATSPGTSSYEQYF. The CDR3 coding sequence is TGCGCCACAAGCCCCGGGACTAGCTCCTACGAGCAGTACTTC.

The chain joins TRBV28 to TRBJ1-2; TRBD1 might be the D (5 bases). The germline V gene encodes CDR1 MDHEN and CDR2 SYDVKM. This CDR3 is 15 amino acids long. Trimming cost V 5 bases and J 4 bases, with 17 bases left between them. This CDR3 reads CASSRRDGGFYGYTF. The CDR3 DNA reads as TGTGCCAGCAGTCGCCGGGACGGAGGTTTCTATGGCTACACCTTC.

The V call is TRBV27, the J call TRBJ1-2; the D is unclear. Per the germline V gene, CDR1 is MNHEY and CDR2 is SMNVEV (reference sequence). Trimming pared 8 bases from V and 3 bases from J, leaving 13 bases between. The CDR3 spans 13 residues. The CDR3: CASSSRTDYGYTF. CDR3 sequence (DNA): TGTGCCAGCTCATCCAGGACGGACTATGGCTACACCTTC.

The V gene is TRBV28, the J gene TRBJ1-1, with unresolved D. Germline-derived CDR1 and CDR2 are MDHEN and SYDVKM. The CDR3 spans 12 residues. V lost 7 bases and J lost 5, with 11 bases in between. CDR3 nucleotides: TGTGCCAGCACCCAAGGGCGAACTGAAGCTTTCTTT. It specifies CASTQGRTEAFF.